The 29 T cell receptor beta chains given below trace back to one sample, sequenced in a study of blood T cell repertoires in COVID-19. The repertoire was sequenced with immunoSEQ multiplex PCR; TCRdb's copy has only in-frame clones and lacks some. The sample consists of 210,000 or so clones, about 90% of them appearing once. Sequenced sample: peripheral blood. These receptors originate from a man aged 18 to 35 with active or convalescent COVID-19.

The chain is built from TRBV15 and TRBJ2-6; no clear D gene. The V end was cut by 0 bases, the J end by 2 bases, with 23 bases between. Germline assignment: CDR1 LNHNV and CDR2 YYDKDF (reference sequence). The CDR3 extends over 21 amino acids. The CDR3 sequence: CATSRDAGLQYHRTGANVLTF. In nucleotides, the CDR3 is TGTGCCACCAGCAGAGACGCAGGCCTACAATACCACCGTACTGGGGCCAACGTCCTGACTTTC.

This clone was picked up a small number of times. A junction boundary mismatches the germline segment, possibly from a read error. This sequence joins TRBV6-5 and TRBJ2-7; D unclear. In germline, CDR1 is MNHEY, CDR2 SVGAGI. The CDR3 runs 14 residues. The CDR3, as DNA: TGTGCCAGCACCCCGACTCAACCTTCCTCCGAGCAGTACTTC. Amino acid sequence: CASTPTQPSSEQYF.

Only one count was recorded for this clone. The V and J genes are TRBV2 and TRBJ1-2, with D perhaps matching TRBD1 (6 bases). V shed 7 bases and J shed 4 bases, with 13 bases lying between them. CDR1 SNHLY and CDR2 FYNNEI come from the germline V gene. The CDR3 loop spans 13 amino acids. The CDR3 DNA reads TGTGCCAGCACAGGGGTTGTCATCTATGGCTACACCTTC. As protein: CASTGVVIYGYTF.

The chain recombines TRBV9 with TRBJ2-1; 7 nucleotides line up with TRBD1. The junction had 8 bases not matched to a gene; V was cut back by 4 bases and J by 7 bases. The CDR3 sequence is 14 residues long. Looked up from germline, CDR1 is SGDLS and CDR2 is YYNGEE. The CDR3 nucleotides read TGTGCCAGCAGCCCTCGGGGACAGACTAATGAGCAGTTCTTC. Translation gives CASSPRGQTNEQFF.

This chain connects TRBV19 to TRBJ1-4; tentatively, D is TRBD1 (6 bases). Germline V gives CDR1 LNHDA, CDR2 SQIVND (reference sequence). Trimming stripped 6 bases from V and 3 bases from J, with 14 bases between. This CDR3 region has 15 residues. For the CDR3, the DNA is TGTGCCAGTAGCATCCGCGGGGGCCCTAATGAAAAACTGTTTTTT. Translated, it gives CASSIRGGPNEKLFF.

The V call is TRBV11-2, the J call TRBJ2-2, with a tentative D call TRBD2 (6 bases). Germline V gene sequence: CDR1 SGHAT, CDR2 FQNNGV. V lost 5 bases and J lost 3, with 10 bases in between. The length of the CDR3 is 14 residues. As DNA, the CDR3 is TGTGCCAGCAGCCGCGGGGTGGACACCGGGGAGCTGTTTTTT. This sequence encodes CASSRGVDTGELFF.

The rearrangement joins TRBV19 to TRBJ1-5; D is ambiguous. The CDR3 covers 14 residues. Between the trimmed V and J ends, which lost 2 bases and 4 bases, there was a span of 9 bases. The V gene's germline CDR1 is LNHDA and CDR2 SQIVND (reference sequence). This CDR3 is CASSIQAGNQPQHF. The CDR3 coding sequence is TGTGCCAGTAGTATACAGGCGGGTAATCAGCCCCAGCATTTT. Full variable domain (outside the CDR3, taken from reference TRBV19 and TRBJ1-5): DGGITQSPKYLFRKEGQNVTLSCEQNLNHDAMYWYRQDPGQGLRLIYYSQIVNDFQKGDIAEGYSVSREKKESFPLTVTSAQKNPTAFYLCASSIQAGNQPQHFGDGTRLSIL.

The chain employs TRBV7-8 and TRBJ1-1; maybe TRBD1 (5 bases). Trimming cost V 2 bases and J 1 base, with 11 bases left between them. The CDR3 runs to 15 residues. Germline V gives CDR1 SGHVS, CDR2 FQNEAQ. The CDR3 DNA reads TGTGCCAGCAGCTTACAATTCCAGGGGAACACTGAAGCTTTCTTT. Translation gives CASSLQFQGNTEAFF.

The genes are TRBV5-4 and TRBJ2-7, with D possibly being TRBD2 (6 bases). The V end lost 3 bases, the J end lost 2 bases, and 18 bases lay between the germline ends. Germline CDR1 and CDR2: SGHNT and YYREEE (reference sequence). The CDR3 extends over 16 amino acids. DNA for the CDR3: TGTGCCAGCAGCTCCGCCCGGGACTCCTTCGCCTACGAGCAGTACTTC. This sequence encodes CASSSARDSFAYEQYF.

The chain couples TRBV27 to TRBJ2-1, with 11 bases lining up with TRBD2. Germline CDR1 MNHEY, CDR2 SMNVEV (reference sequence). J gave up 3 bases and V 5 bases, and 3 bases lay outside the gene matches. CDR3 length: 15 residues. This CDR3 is CASSAGTSGYNEQFF. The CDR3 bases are TGTGCCAGCAGTGCAGGGACTAGCGGCTACAATGAGCAGTTCTTC.

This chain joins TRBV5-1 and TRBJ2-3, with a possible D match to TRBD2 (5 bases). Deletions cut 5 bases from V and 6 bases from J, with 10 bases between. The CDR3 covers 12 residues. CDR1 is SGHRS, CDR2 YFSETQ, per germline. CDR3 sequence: CASREAGDTQYF. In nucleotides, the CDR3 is TGCGCCAGCAGGGAGGCCGGGGATACGCAGTATTTT.

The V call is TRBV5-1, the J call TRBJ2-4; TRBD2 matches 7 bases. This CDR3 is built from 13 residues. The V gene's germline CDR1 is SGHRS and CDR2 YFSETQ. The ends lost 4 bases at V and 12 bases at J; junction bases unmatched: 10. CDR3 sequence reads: CASSISSLAAQYF. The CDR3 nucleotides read TGCGCCAGCAGCATATCGTCCCTAGCGGCTCAGTACTTC. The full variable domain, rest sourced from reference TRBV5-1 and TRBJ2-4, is KAGVTQTPRYLIKTRGQQVTLSCSPISGHRSVSWYQQTPGQGLQFLFEYFSETQRNKGNFPGRFSGRQFSNSRSEMNVSTLELGDSALYLCASSISSLAAQYFGAGTRLSVL.

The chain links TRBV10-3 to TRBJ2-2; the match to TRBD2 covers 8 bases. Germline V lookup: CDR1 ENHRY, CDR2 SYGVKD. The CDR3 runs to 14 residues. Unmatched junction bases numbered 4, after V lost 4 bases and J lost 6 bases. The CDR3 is CAISGGLVPGELFF. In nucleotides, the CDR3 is TGTGCCATCAGTGGGGGACTAGTACCCGGGGAGCTGTTTTTT.

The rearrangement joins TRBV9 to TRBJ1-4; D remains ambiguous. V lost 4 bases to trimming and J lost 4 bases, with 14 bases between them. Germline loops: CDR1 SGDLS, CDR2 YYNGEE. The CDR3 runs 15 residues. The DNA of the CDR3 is TGTGCCAGCAGCCCTACTTCGGCGGTTAATGAAAAACTGTTTTTT. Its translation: CASSPTSAVNEKLFF.

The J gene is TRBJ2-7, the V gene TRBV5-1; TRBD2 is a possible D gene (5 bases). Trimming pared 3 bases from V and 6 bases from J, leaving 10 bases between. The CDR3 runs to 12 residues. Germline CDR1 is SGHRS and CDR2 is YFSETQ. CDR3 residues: CASSSEEAEQYF. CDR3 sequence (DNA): TGCGCCAGCAGCTCGGAGGAGGCCGAGCAGTACTTC. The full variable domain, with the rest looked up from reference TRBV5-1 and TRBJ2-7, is KAGVTQTPRYLIKTRGQQVTLSCSPISGHRSVSWYQQTPGQGLQFLFEYFSETQRNKGNFPGRFSGRQFSNSRSEMNVSTLELGDSALYLCASSSEEAEQYFGPGTRLTVT.

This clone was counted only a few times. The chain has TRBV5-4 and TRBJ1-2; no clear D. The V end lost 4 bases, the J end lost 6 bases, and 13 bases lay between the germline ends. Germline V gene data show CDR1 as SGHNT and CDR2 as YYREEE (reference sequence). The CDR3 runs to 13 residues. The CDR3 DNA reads TGTGCCAGCAGCGGCGGGGTAGCTAATGGCTACACCTTC. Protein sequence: CASSGGVANGYTF. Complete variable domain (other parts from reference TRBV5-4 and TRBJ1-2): ETGVTQSPTHLIKTRGQQVTLRCSSQSGHNTVSWYQQALGQGPQFIFQYYREEENGRGNFPPRFSGLQFPNYSSELNVNALELDDSALYLCASSGGVANGYTFGSGTRLTVV.

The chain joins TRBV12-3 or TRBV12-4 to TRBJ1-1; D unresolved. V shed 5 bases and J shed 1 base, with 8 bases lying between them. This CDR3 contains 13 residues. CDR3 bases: TGTGCCAGCAGTCTGCGGGAGAACACTGAAGCTTTCTTT. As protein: CASSLRENTEAFF.

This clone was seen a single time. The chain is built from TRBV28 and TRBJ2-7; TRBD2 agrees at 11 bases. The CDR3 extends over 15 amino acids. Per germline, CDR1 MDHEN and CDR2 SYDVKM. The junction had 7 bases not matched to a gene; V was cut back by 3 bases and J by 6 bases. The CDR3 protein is CASSFWASGRSEQYF. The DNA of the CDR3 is TGTGCCAGCAGTTTTTGGGCTAGCGGGAGGTCCGAGCAGTACTTC.

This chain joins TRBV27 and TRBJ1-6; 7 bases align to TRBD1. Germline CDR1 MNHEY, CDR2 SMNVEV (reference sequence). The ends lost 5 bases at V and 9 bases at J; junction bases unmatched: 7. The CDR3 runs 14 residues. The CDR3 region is CASSTGVFGSPLHF. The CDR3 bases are TGTGCCAGCAGTACAGGGGTTTTCGGTTCACCCCTCCACTTT.

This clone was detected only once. The chain's CDR3 is CASSVGLGALGTDTQYF. The DNA of the CDR3 is TGTGCCAGCAGCGTGGGTCTGGGAGCTTTAGGCACAGATACGCAGTATTTT. The chain couples TRBV9 to TRBJ2-3; TRBD2 is a possible D gene (5 bases). Trimming removed 2 bases from V and 1 base from J, with 17 bases in between. The germline CDR1 and CDR2 sequences are SGDLS and YYNGEE. This CDR3 has 17 residues.

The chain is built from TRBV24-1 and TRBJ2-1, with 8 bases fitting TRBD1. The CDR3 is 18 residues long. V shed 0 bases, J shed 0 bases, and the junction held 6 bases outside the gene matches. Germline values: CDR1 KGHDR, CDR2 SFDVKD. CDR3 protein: CATSDLGQGKSSYNEQFF. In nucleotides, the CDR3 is TGTGCCACCAGTGATTTGGGACAGGGAAAGAGCTCCTACAATGAGCAGTTCTTC.

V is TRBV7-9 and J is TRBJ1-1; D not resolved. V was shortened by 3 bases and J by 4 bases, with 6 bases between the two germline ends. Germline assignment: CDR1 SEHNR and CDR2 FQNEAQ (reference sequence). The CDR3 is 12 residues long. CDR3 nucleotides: TGTGCCAGCAGCTTCAGTCTCACTGAAGCTTTCTTT. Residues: CASSFSLTEAFF.

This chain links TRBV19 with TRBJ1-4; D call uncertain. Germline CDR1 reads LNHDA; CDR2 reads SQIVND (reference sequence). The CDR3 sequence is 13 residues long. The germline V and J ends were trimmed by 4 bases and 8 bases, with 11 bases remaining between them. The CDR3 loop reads CASSRVVGEKLFF. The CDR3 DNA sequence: TGTGCCAGTAGTAGAGTCGTCGGGGAAAAACTGTTTTTT.

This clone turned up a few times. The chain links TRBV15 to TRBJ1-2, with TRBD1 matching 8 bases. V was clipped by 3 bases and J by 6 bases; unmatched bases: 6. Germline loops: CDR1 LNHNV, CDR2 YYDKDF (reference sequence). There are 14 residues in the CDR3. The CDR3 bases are TGTGCCACCAGCAGGCGCACGACAGGGGATGGCTACACCTTC. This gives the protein CATSRRTTGDGYTF.

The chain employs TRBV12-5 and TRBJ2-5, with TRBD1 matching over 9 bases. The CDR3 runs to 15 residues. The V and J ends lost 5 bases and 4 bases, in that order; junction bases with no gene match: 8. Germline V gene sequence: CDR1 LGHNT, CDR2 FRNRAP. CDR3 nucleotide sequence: TGTGCTAGTGGTCCACAGGGGGCTTCGGGAGAGACCCAGTACTTC. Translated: CASGPQGASGETQYF.

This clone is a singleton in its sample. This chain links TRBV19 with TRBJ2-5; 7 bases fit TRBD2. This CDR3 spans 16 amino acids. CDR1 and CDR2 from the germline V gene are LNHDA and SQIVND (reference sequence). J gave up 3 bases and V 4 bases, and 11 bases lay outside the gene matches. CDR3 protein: CASSRKRDSPKETQYF. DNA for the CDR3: TGTGCCAGTAGTAGGAAGCGGGACTCCCCTAAAGAGACCCAGTACTTC.

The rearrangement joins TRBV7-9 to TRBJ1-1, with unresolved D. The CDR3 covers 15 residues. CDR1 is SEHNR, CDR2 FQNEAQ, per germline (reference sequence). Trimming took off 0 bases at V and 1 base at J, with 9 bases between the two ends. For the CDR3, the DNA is TGTGCCAGCAGCTTAGCGCCCCCCGGGAACACTGAAGCTTTCTTT. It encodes CASSLAPPGNTEAFF.

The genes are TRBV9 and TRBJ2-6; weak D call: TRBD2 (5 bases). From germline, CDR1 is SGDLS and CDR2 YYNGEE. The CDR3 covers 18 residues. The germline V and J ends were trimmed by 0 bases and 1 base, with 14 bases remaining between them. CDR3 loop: CASSVGIEGRSGANVLTF. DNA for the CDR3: TGTGCCAGCAGCGTAGGGATTGAGGGCCGGTCTGGGGCCAACGTCCTGACTTTC.

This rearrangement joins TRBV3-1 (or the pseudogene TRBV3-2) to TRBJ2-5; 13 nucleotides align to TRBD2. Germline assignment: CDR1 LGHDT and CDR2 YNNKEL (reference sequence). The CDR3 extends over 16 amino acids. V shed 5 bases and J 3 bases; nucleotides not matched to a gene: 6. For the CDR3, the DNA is TGTGCCAGCAGCAAAGGACTAGCGGGAGTGGAAGAGACCCAGTACTTC. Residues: CASSKGLAGVEETQYF.